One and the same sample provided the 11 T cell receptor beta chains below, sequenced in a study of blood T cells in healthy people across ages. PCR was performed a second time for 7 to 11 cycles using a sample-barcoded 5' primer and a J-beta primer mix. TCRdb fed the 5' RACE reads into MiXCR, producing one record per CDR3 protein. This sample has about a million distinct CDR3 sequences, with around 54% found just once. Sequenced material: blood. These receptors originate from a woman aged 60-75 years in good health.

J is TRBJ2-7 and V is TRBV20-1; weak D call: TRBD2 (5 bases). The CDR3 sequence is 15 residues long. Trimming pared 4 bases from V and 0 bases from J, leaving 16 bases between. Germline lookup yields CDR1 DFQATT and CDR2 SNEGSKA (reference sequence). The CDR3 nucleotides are TGCAGTGCTACCCCGGTGAAGGCGGGCTCCTACGAGCAGTACTTC. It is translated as CSATPVKAGSYEQYF.

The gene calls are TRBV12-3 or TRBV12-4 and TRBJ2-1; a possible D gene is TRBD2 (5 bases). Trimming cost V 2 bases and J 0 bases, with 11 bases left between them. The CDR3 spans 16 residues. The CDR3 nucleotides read TGTGCCAGCAGTTTACACGGGAAGAGCTCCTACAATGAGCAGTTCTTC. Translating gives CASSLHGKSSYNEQFF.

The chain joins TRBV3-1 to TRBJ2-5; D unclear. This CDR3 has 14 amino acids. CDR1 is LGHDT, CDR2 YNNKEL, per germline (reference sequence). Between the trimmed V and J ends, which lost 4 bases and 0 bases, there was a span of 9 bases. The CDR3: CASSRNGYQETQYF. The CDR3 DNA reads TGTGCCAGCAGCCGTAACGGGTACCAAGAGACCCAGTACTTC.

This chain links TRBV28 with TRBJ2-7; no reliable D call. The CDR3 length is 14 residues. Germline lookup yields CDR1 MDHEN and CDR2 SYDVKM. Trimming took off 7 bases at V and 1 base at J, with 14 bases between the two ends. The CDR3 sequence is CASKPPRWSYEQYF. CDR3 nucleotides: TGTGCCAGCAAGCCCCCCCGGTGGTCCTACGAGCAGTACTTC.

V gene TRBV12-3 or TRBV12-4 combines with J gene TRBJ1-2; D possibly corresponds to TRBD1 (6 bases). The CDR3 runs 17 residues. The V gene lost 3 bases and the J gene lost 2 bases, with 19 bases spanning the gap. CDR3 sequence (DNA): TGTGCCAGCAGTTTCTTCGGGGGGGGCACACTCAACTATGGCTACACCTTC. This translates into CASSFFGGGTLNYGYTF.

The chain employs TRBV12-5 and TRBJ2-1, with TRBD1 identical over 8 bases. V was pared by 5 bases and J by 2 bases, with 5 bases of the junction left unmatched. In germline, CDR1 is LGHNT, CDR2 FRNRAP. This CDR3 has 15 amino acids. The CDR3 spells CASGPGQGAYNEQFF. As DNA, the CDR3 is TGTGCTAGTGGTCCAGGACAGGGTGCCTACAATGAGCAGTTCTTC.

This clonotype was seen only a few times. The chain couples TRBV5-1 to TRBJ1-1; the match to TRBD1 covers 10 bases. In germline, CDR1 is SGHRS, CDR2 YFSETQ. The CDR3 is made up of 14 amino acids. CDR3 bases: TGCGCGACCGGGACAGGGGCGACGAACACTGAAGCTTTCTTT. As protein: CATGTGATNTEAFF.

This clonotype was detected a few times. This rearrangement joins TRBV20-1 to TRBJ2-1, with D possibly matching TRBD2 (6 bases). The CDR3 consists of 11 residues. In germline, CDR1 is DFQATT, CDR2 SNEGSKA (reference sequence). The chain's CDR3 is CNVLALNEQFF. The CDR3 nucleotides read TGCAATGTCCTAGCGCTAAATGAGCAGTTCTTC.

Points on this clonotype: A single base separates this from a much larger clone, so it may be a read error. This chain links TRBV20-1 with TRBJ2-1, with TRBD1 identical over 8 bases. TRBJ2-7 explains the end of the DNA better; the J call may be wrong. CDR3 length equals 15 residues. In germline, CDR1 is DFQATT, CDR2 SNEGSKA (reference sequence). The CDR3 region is CSARGSGTGVNEQYF. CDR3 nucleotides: TGCAGTGCTAGAGGCTCCGGGACAGGAGTTAATGAGCAGTACTTC.

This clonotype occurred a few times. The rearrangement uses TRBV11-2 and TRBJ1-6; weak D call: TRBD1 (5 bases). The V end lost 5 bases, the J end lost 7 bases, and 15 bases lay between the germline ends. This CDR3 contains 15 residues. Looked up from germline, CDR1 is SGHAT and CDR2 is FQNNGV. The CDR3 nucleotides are TGTGCCAGCAGCCAAGTCGGTCGGGGGAATTCACCCCTCCACTTT. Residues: CASSQVGRGNSPLHF.

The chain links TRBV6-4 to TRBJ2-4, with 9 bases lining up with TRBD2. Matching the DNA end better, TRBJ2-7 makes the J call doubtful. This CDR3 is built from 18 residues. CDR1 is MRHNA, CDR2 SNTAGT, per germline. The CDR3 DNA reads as TGTGCCAGCAGTAAGTCGGGCGCTAGCGGGACCGTGTCTACCGAGCAGTACTTC. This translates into CASSKSGASGTVSTEQYF.